One sample yielded the 26 T cell receptor beta chains listed below, sequenced in a study of blood T cells in healthy people across ages. Through a sample-barcoded 5' primer and a J-beta primer mix, a second PCR was run for about 6 to 11 cycles. TCRdb independently ran MiXCR on the 5' RACE reads; one entry per CDR3 protein. This table has some 1.8 million distinct CDR3 sequences, roughly 43% appearing once. The material sequenced was blood. The receptors derive from a human donor in good health.

There are a few counts of this clonotype. The chain carries TRBV5-6 and TRBJ2-7; the D is unclear. Looked up from germline, CDR1 is SGHDT and CDR2 is YYEEEE. With 3 bases removed from V and 3 bases from J, the gap between germline ends came to 16 bases. The CDR3 totals 15 residues. The CDR3 sequence: CASSSPSSQDYEQYF. Written as DNA, the CDR3 is TGTGCCAGCAGCTCACCCTCTAGTCAGGACTACGAGCAGTACTTC.

Only a few counts were recorded for this clonotype. V gene TRBV7-6 combines with J gene TRBJ2-7, with unresolved D. This CDR3 is built from 15 residues. Germline lookup yields CDR1 SGHVS and CDR2 FNYEAQ. V gave up 1 base and J gave up 0 bases, with 10 bases separating them. CDR3 in DNA: TGTGCCAGCAGCTTAGGCACCTCAAGCTCCTACGAGCAGTACTTC. Its protein product is CASSLGTSSSYEQYF. The variable domain in full, completed from reference TRBV7-6 and TRBJ2-7, reads GAGVSQSPRYKVTKRGQDVALRCDPISGHVSLYWYRQALGQGPEFLTYFNYEAQQDKSGLPNDRFSAERPEGSISTLTIQRTEQRDSAMYRCASSLGTSSSYEQYFGPGTRLTVT.

This clonotype was found a few times. The chain is built from TRBV20-1 and TRBJ2-1; TRBD2 agrees at 9 bases. V lost 3 bases and J lost 7; bases outside the gene matches: 7. The CDR3 is 14 amino acids. Germline V CDR1 and CDR2: DFQATT, SNEGSKA (reference sequence). The DNA for the CDR3 is TGCAGTGCTAGGGGCGGGGGGGAGTCGAATGAGCAGTTCTTC. Protein: CSARGGGESNEQFF.

The chain has TRBV27 and TRBJ2-7; D is uncertain. The CDR3 length is 12 residues. Trimming removed 0 bases at V and 7 bases at J, with 7 bases between. CDR1 MNHEY and CDR2 SMNVEV come from the germline V gene (reference sequence). In DNA form, the CDR3 reads TGTGCCAGCAGTTTATCGGCGTTGGAGCAGTACTTC. Amino acids: CASSLSALEQYF.

The V gene is TRBV9, the J gene TRBJ1-2, with D possibly being TRBD1 (5 bases). The CDR3 length is 16 residues. Trimming removed 3 bases from V and 4 bases from J, with 19 bases in between. The germline V gene encodes CDR1 SGDLS and CDR2 YYNGEE. CDR3 protein: CASSAGGTEQVYGYTF. As DNA, the CDR3 is TGTGCCAGCAGCGCCGGGGGGACGGAGCAAGTCTATGGCTACACCTTC.

This clonotype was detected only a few times. This chain uses TRBV4-1 with TRBJ2-3; a possible D gene is TRBD1 (6 bases). Trimming removed 1 base from V and 3 bases from J, with 11 bases in between. The CDR3 runs 15 residues. CDR1 and CDR2 from the germline V gene are MGHRA and YSYEKL. CDR3 sequence: CASSQVGTPTDTQYF. In nucleotides, the CDR3 is TGCGCCAGCAGCCAAGTCGGGACACCGACAGATACGCAGTATTTT.

This clonotype was found a few times. This chain uses TRBV6-2 or TRBV6-3 with TRBJ1-5; TRBD1 is a possible D gene (6 bases). The germline CDR1 and CDR2 sequences are MNHEY and SVGEGT. The CDR3 covers 14 residues. Trimming cost V 4 bases and J 9 bases, with 16 bases left between them. As DNA, the CDR3 is TGTGCCAGCAGTTCCGGAGGGGGGGGAATGCCCCAGCATTTT. It specifies CASSSGGGGMPQHF.

The chain couples TRBV7-2 to TRBJ2-3; 7 positions match TRBD1. J lost 5 bases, V lost 2 bases, and 4 bases had no gene match. CDR1 SGHTA and CDR2 FQGNSA come from the germline V gene. The CDR3 contains 14 residues. The CDR3 sequence: CASSLRGTVDTQYF. CDR3 in DNA: TGTGCCAGCAGCTTAAGAGGGACAGTAGATACGCAGTATTTT.

This clonotype was seen at least ten times. CDR3: CASSHPGVQGIQYF. The CDR3 DNA is TGTGCCAGCAGCCATCCCGGGGTGCAGGGCATTCAGTACTTC. The chain couples TRBV7-2 to TRBJ2-4; D is tentatively TRBD1 or TRBD2 (5 bases each). Trimming took off 5 bases at V and 9 bases at J, with 17 bases between the two ends. There are 14 residues in the CDR3. Per germline, CDR1 SGHTA and CDR2 FQGNSA.

V usage is TRBV7-9 and J usage is TRBJ2-1; 9 nucleotides match TRBD2. Per the germline V gene, CDR1 is SEHNR and CDR2 is FQNEAQ (reference sequence). V was pared by 5 bases and J by 4 bases, with 18 bases of the junction left unmatched. The CDR3 length is 19 residues. The DNA of the CDR3 is TGTGCCAGCAGCGGGCGAAGCGGGGGGCCGTCGTTTGGGTACAATGAGCAGTTCTTC. Residues: CASSGRSGGPSFGYNEQFF. Full variable domain (missing parts from reference TRBV7-9 and TRBJ2-1): DTGVSQNPRHKITKRGQNVTFRCDPISEHNRLYWYRQTLGQGPEFLTYFQNEAQLEKSRLLSDRFSAERPKGSFSTLEIQRTEQGDSAMYLCASSGRSGGPSFGYNEQFFGPGTRLTVL.

V and J are TRBV6-5 and TRBJ2-3; D is uncertain. Per germline, CDR1 MNHEY and CDR2 SVGAGI. The CDR3 has 15 residues. Deletions cut 2 bases from V and 0 bases from J, with 9 bases between. The CDR3 region has the DNA TGTGCCAGCAGTTACGCACACTCTAGCACAGATACGCAGTATTTT. Protein sequence: CASSYAHSSTDTQYF.

The chain recombines TRBV7-2 with TRBJ1-1; tentative D call: TRBD1 (5 bases). The CDR3 consists of 16 residues. Germline V lookup: CDR1 SGHTA, CDR2 FQGNSA. V was pared by 1 base and J by 4 bases, with 16 bases between. The CDR3 here is CASSLVSGGTGTEAFF. DNA of the CDR3: TGTGCCAGCAGCTTAGTATCGGGGGGGACTGGCACTGAAGCTTTCTTT.

V gene TRBV27 combines with J gene TRBJ1-4; D ambiguous. Trimming left V 3 bases short and J 4 bases short, with 9 bases between. This CDR3 contains 14 residues. Germline V gene data show CDR1 as MNHEY and CDR2 as SMNVEV (reference sequence). CDR3 region: CASSFGRLNEKLFF. The CDR3 DNA sequence: TGTGCCAGCAGTTTCGGCAGACTTAATGAAAAACTGTTTTTT.

The chain carries TRBV5-1 and TRBJ2-5; possibly TRBD2 for D (6 bases). The CDR3 is 13 residues long. V shed 0 bases and J shed 11 bases, with 14 bases lying between them. Germline V CDR1 and CDR2: SGHRS, YFSETQ. The CDR3 region has the DNA TGCGCCAGCAGCTTGGACCCGGATGGGGGGCAGTACTTC. Its translation is CASSLDPDGGQYF.

The table lists this clonotype with a few counts. The chain links TRBV10-3 to TRBJ1-2, with 7 bases that match TRBD1. V lost 10 bases to trimming and J lost 4 bases; unmatched junction nucleotides: 9. CDR1 ENHRY and CDR2 SYGVKD come from the germline V gene. CDR3 length: 13 residues. The CDR3, as DNA: TGTGCCACAGGACCCAGGGACAGCTATGGCTACACCTTC. It specifies CATGPRDSYGYTF.

This rearrangement joins TRBV20-1 to TRBJ2-7, with TRBD1 matching over 8 bases. The J call is doubtful: the DNA matches TRBJ2-5 better. Germline CDR1 DFQATT, CDR2 SNEGSKA (reference sequence). This CDR3 has 13 residues. The chain's CDR3 is CSALDRGLETQYF. The CDR3 nucleotides read TGCAGTGCCTTAGACAGGGGCTTGGAGACCCAGTACTTC.

This chain joins TRBV4-3 and TRBJ1-2; the D gene is possibly TRBD1 (5 bases). The CDR3 runs to 17 residues. Germline CDR1 LGHNA, CDR2 YSLEER. Trimming cost V 0 bases and J 5 bases, with 19 bases left between them. DNA for the CDR3: TGCGCCAGCAGCCAAGATTGGGGCGGGACCCCAGATTATGGCTACACCTTC. Protein sequence: CASSQDWGGTPDYGYTF.

The V call is TRBV10-3, the J call TRBJ1-1; 8 nucleotides agree with TRBD1. The CDR3 runs to 13 residues. Germline assignment: CDR1 ENHRY and CDR2 SYGVKD. The V and J ends lost 2 bases and 10 bases, in that order; junction bases with no gene match: 6. The CDR3 protein is CAISELDRGVAFF. CDR3 nucleotide sequence: TGTGCCATCAGTGAGCTAGACAGGGGCGTAGCTTTCTTT.

This chain links TRBV29-1 with TRBJ2-7; D perhaps matches TRBD2 (6 bases). The CDR3 has 11 amino acids. Trimming cost V 6 bases and J 5 bases, with 11 bases left between them. Germline CDR1 is SQVTM and CDR2 is ANQGSEA. CDR3 nucleotide sequence: TGCAGCGTCCCGACGGGGGACGAGCAGTACTTC. Protein sequence: CSVPTGDEQYF.

The J gene is TRBJ1-5, the V gene TRBV3-1; D is unclear. From germline, CDR1 is LGHDT and CDR2 YNNKEL (reference sequence). Trimming pared 1 base from V and 7 bases from J, leaving 8 bases between. The CDR3 is 13 residues long. In nucleotides, the CDR3 is TGTGCCAGCAGCCAAGTGCCGGGGCAGCCCCAGCATTTT. Its translation: CASSQVPGQPQHF.

This clonotype has more than one count but fewer than ten. The J gene is TRBJ2-3, the V gene TRBV4-3, with 11 bases fitting TRBD2. The CDR3 contains 19 residues. The V gene end was trimmed by 1 base and the J gene end by 0 bases; junction bases not matched to a gene: 9. The V gene's germline CDR1 is LGHNA and CDR2 YSLEER. The CDR3 DNA follows: TGCGCCAGCAGCCAAGGGTTACTAGCGGGGGACCTAAGCACAGATACGCAGTATTTT. This encodes CASSQGLLAGDLSTDTQYF.

This clonotype turned up a few times. V usage is TRBV25-1 and J usage is TRBJ2-5, with a possible D match to TRBD2 (5 bases). Germline V gene lookup returns CDR1 MGHDK and CDR2 SYGVNS. V lost 1 base to trimming and J lost 5 bases, with 14 bases between them. The CDR3 has 15 amino acids. The chain's CDR3 is CASSESDGGGETQYF. CDR3 nucleotide sequence: TGTGCCAGCAGTGAATCTGATGGAGGTGGGGAGACCCAGTACTTC.

The V call is TRBV6-5, the J call TRBJ1-1, with a weak D call TRBD1 (6 bases). The CDR3 consists of 13 residues. Trimming took 7 bases from V and 6 from J, leaving 15 bases between them. Germline V lookup: CDR1 MNHEY, CDR2 SVGAGI. The CDR3 reads CASTQGPTAEAFF. DNA for the CDR3: TGTGCCAGCACCCAGGGGCCAACGGCTGAAGCTTTCTTT.

This clonotype is a singleton in its sample. The chain combines TRBV18 with TRBJ1-2; no clear D. Germline V gives CDR1 KGHSH, CDR2 LQKENI. This CDR3 region has 11 residues. The V gene lost 8 bases and the J gene lost 7 bases, with 11 bases spanning the gap. Written as DNA, the CDR3 is TGTGCCAGCCTCACGGCAGGTGGCTACACCTTC. Protein: CASLTAGGYTF.

This clonotype was detected a few times. This chain connects TRBV12-3 or TRBV12-4 to TRBJ2-3; D is possibly TRBD2 (5 bases). V lost 4 bases and J 8 bases, leaving 13 bases between the germline ends. The CDR3 totals 13 residues. The CDR3 region is CASSSRGLSTQYF. For the CDR3, the DNA is TGTGCCAGCAGTTCTAGAGGACTTTCTACGCAGTATTTT.

In this sample, this clonotype turned up a few times. The rearrangement links TRBV7-2 to TRBJ2-4; unclear D gene. V was trimmed by 5 bases and J by 1 base, leaving 12 bases between them. Germline-derived CDR1 and CDR2 are SGHTA and FQGNSA. The CDR3 runs 15 residues. For the CDR3, the DNA is TGTGCCAGCAGCGCCACTTGGTGGGCCAAAAACATTCAGTACTTC. This sequence encodes CASSATWWAKNIQYF.